The clone carrying this T cell receptor beta chain was detected only a few times. Its specificity is not known. Trimming pared 2 bases from V and 2 bases from J, leaving 8 bases between. The CDR3 has 14 amino acids. At least 5 micrograms of total RNA were extracted per sample. This sample is drawn from a study of blood T cells in healthy people across ages. Notes on the study in general: Expanded clonotype shifts may have been confounded, as the donors had an unknown CMV status. A greater number of naive CD4+ cells and higher diversity distinguished long-lived donors from aged donors.

A J-beta primer mix and a sample-barcoded 5' primer were used in a second PCR of roughly 7 to 12 cycles. TCRdb called the 5' RACE reads again in MiXCR, with one record for every CDR3 protein. The table lists roughly 1,300,000 distinct CDR3 sequences, 55% to 75% of them singletons. The chain employs TRBV12-3 or TRBV12-4 and TRBJ2-3; D not certain. The sample comprised blood. The clonotype comes from a man younger than 35 in good health. CDR3 sequence (DNA): TGTGCCAGCAGTTTAAGACTGCCCACAGATACGCAGTATTTT. Its protein is CASSLRLPTDTQYF.